The clone carrying this T cell receptor (beta chain) was seen a few times. Its matching antigen is unknown. Samples came from axillary lymph nodes draining the breast cancer. CDR3 length: 13 residues. Looked up from germline, CDR1 is DFQATT and CDR2 is SNEGSKA (reference sequence). V was cut by 6 bases and J by 10 bases, with 21 bases left in between. The sample originates from a study of breast tumors, draining lymph nodes, adjacent tissues. TCRdb reanalysed the multiplex PCR reads using MiXCR and keeps one entry per CDR3 protein. The table shows 140,000 or so distinct CDR3 sequences, with around a third occurring only once. Study-level findings and limits: Tumor repertoires ranked between lymph nodes and nontumor tissue in diversity, with V and J gene preferences.

The rearrangement links TRBV20-1 to TRBJ1-2; D is unclear. The origin of this receptor is a female donor with breast cancer. Some clones in this sample may be carry-over from other donors' samples. Material: axillary lymph node tissue. CDR3 nucleotides: TGCAGTGCCCCCAACCAACAGTTGAGGGCCTACACCTTC. Encoded protein: CSAPNQQLRAYTF.